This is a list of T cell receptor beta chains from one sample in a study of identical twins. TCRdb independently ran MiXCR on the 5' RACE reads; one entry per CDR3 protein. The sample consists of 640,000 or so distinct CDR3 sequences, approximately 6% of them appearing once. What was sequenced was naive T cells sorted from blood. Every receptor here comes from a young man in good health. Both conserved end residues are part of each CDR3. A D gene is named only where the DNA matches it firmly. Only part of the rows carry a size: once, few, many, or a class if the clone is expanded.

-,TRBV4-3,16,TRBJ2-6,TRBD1,TGCGCCAGCAGCCAAGAGGGGACAGGGTACCCCAACGTCCTGACTTTC,CASSQEGTGYPNVLTF
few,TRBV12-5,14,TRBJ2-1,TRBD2,TGTGCTAGTGGTTCCTTAGCGGGAGAGGGTGAGCAGTTCTTC,CASGSLAGEGEQFF
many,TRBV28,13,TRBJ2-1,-,TGTGCCAGCAGGCAGACTAGTAAAAATGAGCAGTTCTTC,CASRQTSKNEQFF
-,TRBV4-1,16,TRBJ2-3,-,TGCGCCAGCAGCCAAGATCCAGGGGTTGTAACAGATACGCAGTATTTT,CASSQDPGVVTDTQYF
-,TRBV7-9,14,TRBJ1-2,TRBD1,TGTGCCAGCAGGGAAACAGGGGTCAACTATGGCTACACCTTC,CASRETGVNYGYTF
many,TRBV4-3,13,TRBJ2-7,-,TGCGCCAGCAGCCAAGATTTAGGGTACGAGCAGTACTTC,CASSQDLGYEQYF
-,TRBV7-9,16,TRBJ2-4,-,TGTGCCAGCAGCCTTGAGGGGGGCAGGACTAAAAACATTCAGTACTTC,CASSLEGGRTKNIQYF
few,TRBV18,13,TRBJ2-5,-,TGTGCCAGCTCACAAGGGAGCCAAGAGACCCAGTACTTC,CASSQGSQETQYF
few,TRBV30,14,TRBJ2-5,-,TGTGCCTGGAGTGCCCCCACGTACCAAGAGACCCAGTACTTC,CAWSAPTYQETQYF
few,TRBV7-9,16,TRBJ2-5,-,TGTGCCAGCAGCTTAGAGAGCAAGCCTATGGGGGAGACCCAGTACTTC,CASSLESKPMGETQYF
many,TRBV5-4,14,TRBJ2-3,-,TGTGCCAGCAGCCCCAAGACTCGCACAGATACGCAGTATTTT,CASSPKTRTDTQYF
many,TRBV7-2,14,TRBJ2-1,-,TGTGCCAGCAGCTTAGCGGGGCCCACTGCTGAGCAGTTCTTC,CASSLAGPTAEQFF
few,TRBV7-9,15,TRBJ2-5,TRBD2,TGTGCCAGCAGCCTGTCGGCGGGAGCCATGGAGACCCAGTACTTC,CASSLSAGAMETQYF
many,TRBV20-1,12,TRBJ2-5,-,TGCAGTGCCCCGACAGTCGCGGAGACCCAGTACTTC,CSAPTVAETQYF
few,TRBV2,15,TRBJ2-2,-,TGTGCCAGTAGTATTCCCGGAGCGAACACCGGGGAGCTGTTTTTT,CASSIPGANTGELFF
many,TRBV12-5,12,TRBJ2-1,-,TGTGCTAGTGGCCGGACGGGAAATGAGCAGTTCTTC,CASGRTGNEQFF
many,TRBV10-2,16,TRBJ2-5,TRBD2,TGCGCCAGCAGGCGTAGCGGGAGGGCCGGCCAAGAGACCCAGTACTTC,CASRRSGRAGQETQYF
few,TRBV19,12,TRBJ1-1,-,TGTGCCAGTAGTATAGTTCAGCAAGAAGCTTTCTTT,CASSIVQQEAFF